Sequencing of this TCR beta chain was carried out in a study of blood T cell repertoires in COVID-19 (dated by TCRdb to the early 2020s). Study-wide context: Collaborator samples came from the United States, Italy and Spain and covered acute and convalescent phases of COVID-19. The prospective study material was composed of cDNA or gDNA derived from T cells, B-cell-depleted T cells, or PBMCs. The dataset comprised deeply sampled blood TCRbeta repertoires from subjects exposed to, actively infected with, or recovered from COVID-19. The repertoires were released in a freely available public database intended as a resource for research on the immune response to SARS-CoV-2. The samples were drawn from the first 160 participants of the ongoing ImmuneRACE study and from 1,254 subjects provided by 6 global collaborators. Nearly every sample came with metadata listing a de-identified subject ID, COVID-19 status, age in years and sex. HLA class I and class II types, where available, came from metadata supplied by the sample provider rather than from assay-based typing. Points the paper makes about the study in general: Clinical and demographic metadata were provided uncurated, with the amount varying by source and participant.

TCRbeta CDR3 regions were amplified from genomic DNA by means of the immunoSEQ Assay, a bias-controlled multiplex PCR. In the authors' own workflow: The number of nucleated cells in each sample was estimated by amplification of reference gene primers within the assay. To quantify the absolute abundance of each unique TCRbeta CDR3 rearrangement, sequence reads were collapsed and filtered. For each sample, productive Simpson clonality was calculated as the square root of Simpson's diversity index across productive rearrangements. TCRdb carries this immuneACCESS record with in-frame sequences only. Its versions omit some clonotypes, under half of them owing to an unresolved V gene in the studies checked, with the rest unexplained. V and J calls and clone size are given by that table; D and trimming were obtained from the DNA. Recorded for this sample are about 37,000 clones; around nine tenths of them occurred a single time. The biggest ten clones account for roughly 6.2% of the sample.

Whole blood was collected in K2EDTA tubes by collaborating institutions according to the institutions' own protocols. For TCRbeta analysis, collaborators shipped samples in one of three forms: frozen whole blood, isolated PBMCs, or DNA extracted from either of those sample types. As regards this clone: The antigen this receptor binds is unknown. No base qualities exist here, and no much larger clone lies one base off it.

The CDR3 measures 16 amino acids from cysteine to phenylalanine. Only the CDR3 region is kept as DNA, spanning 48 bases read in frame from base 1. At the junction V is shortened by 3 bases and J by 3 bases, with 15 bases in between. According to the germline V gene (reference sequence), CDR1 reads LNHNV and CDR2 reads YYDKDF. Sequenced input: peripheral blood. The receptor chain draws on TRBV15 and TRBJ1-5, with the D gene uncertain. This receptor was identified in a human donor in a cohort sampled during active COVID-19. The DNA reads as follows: TGTGCCACCAGCAGGGAAGACCGGGGTCACAATCAGCCCCAGCATTTT. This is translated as CATSREDRGHNQPQHF.